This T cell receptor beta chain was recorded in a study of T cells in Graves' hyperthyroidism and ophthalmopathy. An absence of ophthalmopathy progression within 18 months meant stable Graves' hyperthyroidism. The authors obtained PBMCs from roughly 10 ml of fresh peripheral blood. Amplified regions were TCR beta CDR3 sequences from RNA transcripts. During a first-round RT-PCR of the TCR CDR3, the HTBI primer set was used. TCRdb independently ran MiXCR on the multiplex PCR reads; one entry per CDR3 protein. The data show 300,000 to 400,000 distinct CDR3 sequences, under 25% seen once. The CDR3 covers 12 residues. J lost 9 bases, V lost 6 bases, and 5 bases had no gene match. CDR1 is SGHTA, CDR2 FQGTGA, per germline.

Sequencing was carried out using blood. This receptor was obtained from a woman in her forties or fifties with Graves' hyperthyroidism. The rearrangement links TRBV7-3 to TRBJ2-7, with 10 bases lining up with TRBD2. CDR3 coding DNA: TGTGCCAGCAGGTCTAGCGGGGGCGGGCAGTACTTC. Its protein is CASRSSGGGQYF.